This section outlines one T cell receptor beta chain sequence together with its context. Its antigen is unknown. Unique molecular identifiers had been added to the TCR beta cDNA libraries. TCRdb re-analysed the PCR reads in MiXCR, keeping a single row per CDR3 protein. The table shows about half a million distinct CDR3 sequences, with around 40% occurring only once. The sample originates from a study of post-analysis software for immune sequencing data. Study overall: Progressive-relapsing, secondary progressive and relapsing-remitting multiple sclerosis were among the disease courses included.

V lost 0 bases and J lost 8, with 11 bases in between. This CDR3 spans 14 amino acids. CDR1 and CDR2 (germline): MNHEY, SVGAGI. Study-level points and caveats: Patients with multiple sclerosis recorded significantly lower normalized Chao1 diversity than controls, the study found. When the samples were clustered directly with F measure, those that had been prepared in the same batch showed strong co-clustering. Patients showed TRBV5-6, TRBV5-1 and TRBV20-1 among five TRBV segments more frequent than in controls.

The source material was blood. The sequence derives from a girl under 18 with multiple sclerosis. The rearrangement uses TRBV6-5 and TRBJ2-1; unclear D gene. The DNA of the CDR3 is TGTGCCAGCAGTTACTCGCTGGGTTGGGATGAGCAGTTCTTC. Its translation is CASSYSLGWDEQFF.